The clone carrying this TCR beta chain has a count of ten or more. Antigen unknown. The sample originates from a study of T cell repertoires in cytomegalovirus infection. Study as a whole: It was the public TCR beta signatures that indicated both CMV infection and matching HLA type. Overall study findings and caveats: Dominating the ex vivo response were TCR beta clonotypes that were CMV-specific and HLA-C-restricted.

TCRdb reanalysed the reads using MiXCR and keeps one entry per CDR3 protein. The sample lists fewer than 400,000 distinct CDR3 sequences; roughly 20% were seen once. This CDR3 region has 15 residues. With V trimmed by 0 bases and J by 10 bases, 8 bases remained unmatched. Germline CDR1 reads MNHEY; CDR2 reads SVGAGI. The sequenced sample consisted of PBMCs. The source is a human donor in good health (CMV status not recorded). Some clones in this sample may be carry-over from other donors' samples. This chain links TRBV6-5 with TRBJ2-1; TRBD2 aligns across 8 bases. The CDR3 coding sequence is TGTGCCAGCAGTTACTCTCCGGGAGGGCAACGGGAGCAGTTCTTC. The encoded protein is CASSYSPGGQREQFF.